The entry that follows covers one T cell receptor (beta chain) sequence. The target antigen is unknown. The table came from immunoSEQ multiplex PCR; TCRdb's copy has only in-frame clones and leaves some out. The table includes approximately 2.3 million clones, over 90% detected once. This entry is derived from a study of shared clonotypes between healthy human individuals. V lost 8 bases to trimming and J lost 8 bases, with 14 bases between them. Germline V gene lookup returns CDR1 MNHEY and CDR2 SMNVEV (reference sequence). The CDR3 length is 12 residues. Study-wide results and caveats: Relative to memory subsets, naive subsets generally showed larger estimated richness. Donor scarcity curtailed the genetic and exposure-history diversity represented herein. Non-shared clonotypes showed lower generation probabilities than clonotypes common to all four donors.

The rearrangement uses TRBV27 and TRBJ2-3; D gene uncertain. Sample: naive CD4+ T cells from PBMCs. The subset is: CD45RA+ positively selected. The receptor comes from a man between 18 and 29 years old in good health. Some clones in this sample may be carry-over from other donors' samples. CDR3 loop: CASRGTGSTQYF. CDR3 bases: TGTGCCAGCCGTGGAACGGGCTCTACGCAGTATTTT.